This T cell receptor beta chain was sequenced during a study of blood T cells in healthy people across ages. The CDR3 is 11 amino acids. Germline V gives CDR1 SQVTM, CDR2 ANQGSEA. V gave up 7 bases and J gave up 4 bases, with 10 bases separating them. Concerning this clonotype: Its antigen remains unidentified.

Study-level results: There was a strong correlation between TCR beta diversity and naive T cell percentage.

A second about 7 to 11 cycle PCR used barcoded and J-beta primers. TCRdb ran MiXCR on the 5' RACE reads and lists one entry per CDR3 protein. The profile covers about a million distinct CDR3 sequences, with 35% to 45% appearing a single time and about an eighth taken by the ten largest. The sequence derives from a man in his late teens or twenties in good health. Source material: blood. The chain combines TRBV29-1 with TRBJ1-2; D is unresolved. The CDR3 bases are TGCAGCGGCGACGACGGCTATGGCTACACCTTC. This translates into CSGDDGYGYTF.